The clone carrying this TCR beta chain has a single count. Germline V gene sequence: CDR1 ENHRY, CDR2 SYGVKD. Losses at the gene ends were 6 bases for V and 9 bases for J; bases not matched to a gene: 5. There are 14 residues in the CDR3. The data derive from a study of blood T cell repertoires in COVID-19. Generated by immunoSEQ multiplex PCR, the TCRdb table keeps only in-frame clones and is missing some. Of around 180,000 clones detected, roughly nine tenths appear once; the ten largest clones hold less than 25%. Sequencing was performed on peripheral blood. The rearrangement uses TRBV10-3 and TRBJ2-1, with 13 bases aligning to TRBD2. The source of this sequence is a man in his 70s with active or convalescent COVID-19. CDR3: CAIRLAGGEIEQFF. Here the CDR3 DNA reads TGTGCCATCAGACTAGCGGGGGGGGAGATTGAGCAGTTCTTC.